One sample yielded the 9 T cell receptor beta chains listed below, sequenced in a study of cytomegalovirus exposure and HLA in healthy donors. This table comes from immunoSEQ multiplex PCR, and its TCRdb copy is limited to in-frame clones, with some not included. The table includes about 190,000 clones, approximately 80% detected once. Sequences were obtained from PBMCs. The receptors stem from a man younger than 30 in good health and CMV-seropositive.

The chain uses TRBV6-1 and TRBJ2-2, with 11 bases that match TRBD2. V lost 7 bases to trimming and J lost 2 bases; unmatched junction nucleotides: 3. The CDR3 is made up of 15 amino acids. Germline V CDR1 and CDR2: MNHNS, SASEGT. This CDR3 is CASTTSGSNTGELFF. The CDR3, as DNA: TGTGCCAGCACAACTAGCGGGAGCAACACCGGGGAGCTGTTTTTT.

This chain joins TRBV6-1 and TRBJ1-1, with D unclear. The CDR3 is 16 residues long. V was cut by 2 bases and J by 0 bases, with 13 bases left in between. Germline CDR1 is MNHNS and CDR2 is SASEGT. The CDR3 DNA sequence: TGTGCCAGCAGTGAACGGGGATTGGGGATGAACACTGAAGCTTTCTTT. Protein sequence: CASSERGLGMNTEAFF.

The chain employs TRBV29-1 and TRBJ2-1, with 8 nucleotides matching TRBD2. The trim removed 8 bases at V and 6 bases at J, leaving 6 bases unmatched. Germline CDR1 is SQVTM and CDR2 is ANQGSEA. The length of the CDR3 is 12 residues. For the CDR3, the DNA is TGCAGCCAACCCGGGGGGGGCAATGAGCAGTTCTTC. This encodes CSQPGGGNEQFF.

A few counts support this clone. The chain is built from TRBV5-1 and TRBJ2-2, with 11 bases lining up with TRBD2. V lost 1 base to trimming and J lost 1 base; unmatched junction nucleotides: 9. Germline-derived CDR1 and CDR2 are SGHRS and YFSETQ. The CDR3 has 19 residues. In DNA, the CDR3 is TGCGCCAGCAGCTTGCCGGGACTAGCGGCTCTAAAGAACACCGGGGAGCTGTTTTTT. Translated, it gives CASSLPGLAALKNTGELFF.

Here the CDR3 DNA reads TGTGCCAGCAGCCCGGGACAGCCGGGCACCCAGTACTTC. This encodes CASSPGQPGTQYF. The chain combines TRBV7-2 with TRBJ2-5; 7 bases align to TRBD1. This CDR3 comprises 13 residues. Germline CDR1 SGHTA, CDR2 FQGNSA. V gave up 5 bases and J gave up 8 bases; unmatched junction bases: 8.

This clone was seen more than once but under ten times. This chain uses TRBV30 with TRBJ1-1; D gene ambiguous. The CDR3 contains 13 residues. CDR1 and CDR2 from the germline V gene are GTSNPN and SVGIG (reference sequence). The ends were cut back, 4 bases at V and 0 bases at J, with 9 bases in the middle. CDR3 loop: CAWNRGLNTEAFF. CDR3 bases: TGTGCCTGGAATCGGGGTTTGAACACTGAAGCTTTCTTT.

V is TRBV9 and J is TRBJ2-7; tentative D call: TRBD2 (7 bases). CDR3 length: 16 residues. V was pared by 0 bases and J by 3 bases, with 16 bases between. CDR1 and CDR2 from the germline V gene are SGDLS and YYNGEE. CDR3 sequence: CASSVEGGGVYYEQYF. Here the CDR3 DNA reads TGTGCCAGCAGCGTAGAAGGGGGAGGGGTTTACTACGAGCAGTACTTC. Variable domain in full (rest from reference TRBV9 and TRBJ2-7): DSGVTQTPKHLITATGQRVTLRCSPRSGDLSVYWYQQSLDQGLQFLIQYYNGEERAKGNILERFSAQQFPDLHSELNLSSLELGDSALYFCASSVEGGGVYYEQYFGPGTRLTVT.

CDR3 in DNA: TGTGCCAGCAGTTTAGAAGCGGGCACAGATACGCAGTATTTT. This translates into CASSLEAGTDTQYF. V is TRBV27 and J is TRBJ2-3; tentatively, D is TRBD2 (5 bases). The V gene's germline CDR1 is MNHEY and CDR2 SMNVEV (reference sequence). The CDR3 length is 14 residues. V lost 2 bases and J 1 base, leaving 7 bases between the germline ends.

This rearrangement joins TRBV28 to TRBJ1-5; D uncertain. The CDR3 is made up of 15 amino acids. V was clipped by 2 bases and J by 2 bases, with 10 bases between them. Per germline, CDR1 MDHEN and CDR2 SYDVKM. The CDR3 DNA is TGTGCCAGCAGTTTAGCGGGGTGGCGCAATCAGCCCCAGCATTTT. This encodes CASSLAGWRNQPQHF. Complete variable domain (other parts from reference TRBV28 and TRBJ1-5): DVKVTQSSRYLVKRTGEKVFLECVQDMDHENMFWYRQDPGLGLRLIYFSYDVKMKEKGDIPEGYSVSREKKERFSLILESASTNQTSMYLCASSLAGWRNQPQHFGDGTRLSIL.